The rows below give T cell receptor beta chains drawn from one sample of a study of cytomegalovirus exposure and HLA in healthy donors. Some clones are missing from TCRdb's copy, which holds only in-frame ones; the method was immunoSEQ multiplex PCR. The sample holds under 90,000 clones; 70% are singletons and the top ten take roughly 10%. The material sequenced was PBMCs. These receptors were collected from a woman in her forties or fifties in good health and CMV-seropositive. The CDR3 runs from the conserved cysteine through the conserved F or W. The D gene is left open where the match is weak. Only some rows state a clone size, as once, few, many or a class for expanded clones.

abundance	j_gene	v_gene	d_gene	CDR3nt	CDR3aa
-	TRBJ2-7	TRBV5-6	-	TGTGCCAGCAGCTCGCGGACATCTGCCTCCTACGAGCAGTACTTC	CASSSRTSASYEQYF
-	TRBJ2-5	TRBV27	TRBD1	TGTGCCAGCAGTCCCCACTTGAGGACAGGGTATAGGGAGACCCAGTACTTC	CASSPHLRTGYRETQYF
-	TRBJ2-1	TRBV6-6	TRBD2	TGTGCCAGCAGCCCTCTTAGCGGGAGAGGCAATGAGCAGTTCTTC	CASSPLSGRGNEQFF
-	TRBJ1-1	TRBV5-5	TRBD1	TGTGCCAGCAGCTTGGTGGCTTGGACAGGGCCCCTCTTGAACACTGAAGCCTTCTTT	CASSLVAWTGPLLNTEAFF
-	TRBJ1-6	TRBV7-3	-	TGTGCCAGCAGCTTAGGTCGGTCGGATTCACCCCTCCACTTT	CASSLGRSDSPLHF
-	TRBJ1-3	TRBV6-5	-	TGTGCCAGCAGTGAACAGGGCTATGGAAACACCATATATTTT	CASSEQGYGNTIYF
-	TRBJ2-7	TRBV4-3	TRBD2	TGCGCCAGCAGCCAAGAATTAGCGGGAGACACTAGGGGCTACGAGCAGTACTTC	CASSQELAGDTRGYEQYF
-	TRBJ2-7	TRBV5-1	-	TGCGCCAGCAGCTTGCTTCAGGATGGGTCCTACGAGCAGTACTTC	CASSLLQDGSYEQYF
-	TRBJ2-3	TRBV7-2	-	TGTGCCAGCAGCAGGTCCCCTACTATTACTAGCACAGATACGCAGTATTTT	CASSRSPTITSTDTQYF
-	TRBJ1-4	TRBV18	-	TGTGCCAGCTCACTCGGACAGACTACAACTAATGAAAAACTGTTTTTT	CASSLGQTTTNEKLFF
-	TRBJ1-6	TRBV7-8	TRBD1	TGTGCCAGCAGCTACGCCCTCAATTTTGGGACAGGGTTATCTTCACCCCTCCACTTT	CASSYALNFGTGLSSPLHF
few	TRBJ2-7	TRBV15	TRBD2	TGTGCCACCAGCAGAGAAAAGACTAGCGGAATCTACGAGCAGTACTTC	CATSREKTSGIYEQYF
-	TRBJ2-1	TRBV7-2	-	TGTGCCAGCAGCTTAGACGGGGACATCAATGAGCAGTTCTTC	CASSLDGDINEQFF